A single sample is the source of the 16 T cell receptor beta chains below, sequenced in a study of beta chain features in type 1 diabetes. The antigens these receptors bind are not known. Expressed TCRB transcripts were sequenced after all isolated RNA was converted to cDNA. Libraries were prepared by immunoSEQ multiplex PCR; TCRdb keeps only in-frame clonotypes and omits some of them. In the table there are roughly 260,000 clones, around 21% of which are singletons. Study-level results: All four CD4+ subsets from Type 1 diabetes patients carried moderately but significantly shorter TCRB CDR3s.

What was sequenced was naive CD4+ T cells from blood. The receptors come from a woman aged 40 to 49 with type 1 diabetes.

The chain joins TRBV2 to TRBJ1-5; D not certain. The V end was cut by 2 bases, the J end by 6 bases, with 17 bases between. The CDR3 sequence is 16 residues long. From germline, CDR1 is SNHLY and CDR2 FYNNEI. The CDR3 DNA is TGTGCCAGCAGTGAAACAAACCCCGGGGTGGGTCAGCCCCAGCATTTT. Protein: CASSETNPGVGQPQHF.

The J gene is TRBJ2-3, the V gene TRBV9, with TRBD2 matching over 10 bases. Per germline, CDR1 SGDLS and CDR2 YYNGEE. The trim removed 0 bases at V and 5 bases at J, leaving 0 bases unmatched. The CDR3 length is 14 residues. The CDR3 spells CASSVGTSGDTQYF. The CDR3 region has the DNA TGTGCCAGCAGCGTAGGGACTAGCGGAGATACGCAGTATTTT.

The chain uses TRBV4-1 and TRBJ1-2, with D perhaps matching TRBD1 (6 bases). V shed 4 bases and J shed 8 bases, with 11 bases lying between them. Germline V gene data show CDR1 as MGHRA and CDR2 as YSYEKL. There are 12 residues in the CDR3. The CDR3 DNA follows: TGCGCCAGCAGCCTCACAGGGACCGGCTACACCTTC. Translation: CASSLTGTGYTF.

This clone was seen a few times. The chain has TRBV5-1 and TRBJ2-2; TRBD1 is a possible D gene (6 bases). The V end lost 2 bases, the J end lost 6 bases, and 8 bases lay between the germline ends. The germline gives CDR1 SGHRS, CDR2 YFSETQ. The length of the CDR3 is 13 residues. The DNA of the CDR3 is TGCGCCAGCAGCTTACAGGGTTCCGGGGAGCTGTTTTTT. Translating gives CASSLQGSGELFF.

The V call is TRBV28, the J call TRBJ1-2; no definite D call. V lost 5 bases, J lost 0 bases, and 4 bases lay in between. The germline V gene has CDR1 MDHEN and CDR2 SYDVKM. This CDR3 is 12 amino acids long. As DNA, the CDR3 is TGTGCCAGCAGTGGCCCTAACTATGGCTACACCTTC. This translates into CASSGPNYGYTF.

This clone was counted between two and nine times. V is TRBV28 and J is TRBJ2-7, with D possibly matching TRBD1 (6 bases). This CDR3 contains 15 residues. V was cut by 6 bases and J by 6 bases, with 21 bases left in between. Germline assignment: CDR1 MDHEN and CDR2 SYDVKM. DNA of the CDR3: TGTGCCAGCAGCCCCGGGACATTGATTTCTGGCGAGCAGTACTTC. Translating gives CASSPGTLISGEQYF.

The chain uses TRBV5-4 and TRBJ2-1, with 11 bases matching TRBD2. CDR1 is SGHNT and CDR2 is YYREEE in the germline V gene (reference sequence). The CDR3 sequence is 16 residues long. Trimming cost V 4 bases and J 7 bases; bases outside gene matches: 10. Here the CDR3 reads CASSPFLAGGGNEQFF. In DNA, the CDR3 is TGTGCCAGCAGCCCATTCCTAGCGGGGGGAGGGAATGAGCAGTTCTTC.

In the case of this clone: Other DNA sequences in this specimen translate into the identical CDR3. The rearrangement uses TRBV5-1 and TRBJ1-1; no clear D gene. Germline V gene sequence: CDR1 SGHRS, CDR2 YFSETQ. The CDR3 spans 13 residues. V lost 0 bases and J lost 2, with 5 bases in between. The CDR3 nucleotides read TGCGCCAGCAGCTTGGACAGAAACACTGAAGCTTTCTTT. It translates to CASSLDRNTEAFF.

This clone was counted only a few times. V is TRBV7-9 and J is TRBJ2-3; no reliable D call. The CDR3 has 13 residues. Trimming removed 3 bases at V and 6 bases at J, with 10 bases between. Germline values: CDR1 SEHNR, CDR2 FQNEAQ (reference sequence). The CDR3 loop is CASSLTVGDTQYF. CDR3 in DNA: TGTGCCAGCAGCTTGACGGTCGGGGATACGCAGTATTTT.

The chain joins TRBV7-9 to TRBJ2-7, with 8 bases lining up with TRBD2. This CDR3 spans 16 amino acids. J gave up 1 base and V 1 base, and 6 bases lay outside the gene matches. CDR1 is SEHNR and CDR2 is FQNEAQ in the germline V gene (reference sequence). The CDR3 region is CASSLDRVAGSYEQYF. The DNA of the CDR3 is TGTGCCAGCAGCTTAGATAGGGTAGCGGGATCCTACGAGCAGTACTTC.

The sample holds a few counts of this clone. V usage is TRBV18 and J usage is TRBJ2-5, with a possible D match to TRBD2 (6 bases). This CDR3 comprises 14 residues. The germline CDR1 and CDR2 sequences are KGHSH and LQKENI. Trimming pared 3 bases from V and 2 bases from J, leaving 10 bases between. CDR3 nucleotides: TGTGCCAGCTCACCGGGACTGTCACAAGAGACCCAGTACTTC. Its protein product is CASSPGLSQETQYF.

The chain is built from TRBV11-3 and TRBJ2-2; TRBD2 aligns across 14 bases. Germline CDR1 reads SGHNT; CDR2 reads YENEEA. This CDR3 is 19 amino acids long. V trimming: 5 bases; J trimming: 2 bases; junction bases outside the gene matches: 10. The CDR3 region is CASSLNRGTSGGNTGELFF. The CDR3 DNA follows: TGTGCCAGCAGCCTAAATAGAGGGACTAGCGGGGGAAACACCGGGGAGCTGTTTTTT.

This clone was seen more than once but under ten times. The CDR3 DNA sequence: TGCAGCTACCCTTACCAGGCCCCTCGTCGAGGGATAAAGAACGAGCAGTACTTC. Amino acid sequence: CSYPYQAPRRGIKNEQYF. The chain combines TRBV29-1 with TRBJ2-7, with D possibly TRBD2 on 5 matching bases. CDR3 size: 18 residues. V was trimmed by 8 bases and J by 5 bases, leaving 34 bases between them. From germline, CDR1 is SQVTM and CDR2 ANQGSEA.

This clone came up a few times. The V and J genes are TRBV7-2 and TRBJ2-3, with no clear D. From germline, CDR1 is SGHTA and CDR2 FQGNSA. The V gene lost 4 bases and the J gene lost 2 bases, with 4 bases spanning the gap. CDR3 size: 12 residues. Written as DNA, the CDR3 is TGTGCCAGCAGCTACTTCACAGATACGCAGTATTTT. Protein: CASSYFTDTQYF.

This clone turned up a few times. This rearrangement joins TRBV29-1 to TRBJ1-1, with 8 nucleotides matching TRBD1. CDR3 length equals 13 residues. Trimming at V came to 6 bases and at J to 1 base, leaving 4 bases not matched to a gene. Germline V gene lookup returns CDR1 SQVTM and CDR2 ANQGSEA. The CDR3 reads CSVRQGTNTEAFF. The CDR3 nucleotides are TGCAGCGTCCGACAGGGGACGAACACTGAAGCTTTCTTT.

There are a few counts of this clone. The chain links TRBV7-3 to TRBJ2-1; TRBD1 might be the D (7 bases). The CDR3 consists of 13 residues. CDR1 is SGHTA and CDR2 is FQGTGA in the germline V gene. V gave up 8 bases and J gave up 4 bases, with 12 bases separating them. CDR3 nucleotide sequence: TGTGCCAGCGGGGGGACAGCATACAATGAGCAGTTCTTC. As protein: CASGGTAYNEQFF.